The rows below give T cell receptor beta chains drawn from one sample of a study of T cells in localized non-small cell lung cancer. The assay was immunoSEQ multiplex PCR, and TCRdb's table has in-frame clones only and misses some. The sample lists 61,000 or so clones, roughly 89% seen once, with 5.2% in the top ten. The sample here was peripheral blood, taken before any cancer treatment. The receptors come from a woman aged 40-69 years with stage I lung adenocarcinoma. Each CDR3 is given with its conserved first and last residue. The D gene is left open where the match is weak.

d_gene: TRBD1; v_gene: TRBV9; j_gene: TRBJ1-1; CDR3aa: CASSSRGDRGTEAFF; CDR3nt: TGTGCCAGCAGCTCTAGAGGGGACAGGGGCACTGAAGCTTTCTTT
d_gene: TRBD1; v_gene: TRBV15; j_gene: TRBJ1-5; CDR3aa: CATSGDTGTVNQPQHF; CDR3nt: TGTGCCACCAGCGGAGACACCGGGACAGTCAATCAGCCCCAGCATTTT
d_gene: .; v_gene: TRBV25-1; j_gene: TRBJ2-2; CDR3aa: CASSAQRGNTGELFF; CDR3nt: TGTGCCAGCAGTGCCCAACGAGGGAACACCGGGGAGCTGTTTTTT
d_gene: TRBD1; v_gene: TRBV6-6; j_gene: TRBJ1-5; CDR3aa: CASSYGTGPNQPQHF; CDR3nt: TGTGCCAGCAGTTACGGGACAGGGCCTAATCAGCCCCAGCATTTT
d_gene: TRBD2; v_gene: TRBV15; j_gene: TRBJ2-5; CDR3aa: CATSRQTSGIETQYF; CDR3nt: TGTGCCACCAGCAGACAGACTAGCGGTATCGAGACCCAGTACTTC
d_gene: .; v_gene: TRBV21-1; j_gene: TRBJ2-1; CDR3aa: CASSRDRGLFRWTEQFF; CDR3nt: TGTGCCAGCAGCCGGGACAGGGGGCTTTTTCGATGGACTGAGCAGTTCTTC
d_gene: .; v_gene: TRBV13; j_gene: TRBJ1-1; CDR3aa: CASSQLNTEAFF; CDR3nt: TGTGCCAGCAGTCAATTGAACACTGAAGCTTTCTTT
d_gene: .; v_gene: TRBV27; j_gene: TRBJ1-2; CDR3aa: CATSDPGHNYGYTF; CDR3nt: TGTGCCACCTCGGACCCGGGACATAACTATGGCTACACCTTC
d_gene: TRBD1; v_gene: TRBV7-8; j_gene: TRBJ1-5; CDR3aa: CASSLAPDRGSNQPQHF; CDR3nt: TGTGCCAGCAGCTTAGCTCCGGACAGGGGTAGCAATCAGCCCCAGCATTTT
d_gene: .; v_gene: TRBV6-1; j_gene: TRBJ1-1; CDR3aa: CASRRVWDTEAFF; CDR3nt: TGTGCCAGTCGACGGGTTTGGGACACTGAAGCTTTCTTT
d_gene: .; v_gene: TRBV5-1; j_gene: TRBJ2-7; CDR3aa: CASSLERSSYEQYF; CDR3nt: TGCGCCAGCAGCTTGGAGCGGAGTTCCTACGAGCAGTACTTC
d_gene: .; v_gene: TRBV27; j_gene: TRBJ1-3; CDR3aa: CASSPWDPGDGNTIYF; CDR3nt: TGTGCCAGCAGTCCTTGGGACCCGGGTGACGGAAACACCATATATTTT
d_gene: .; v_gene: TRBV5-1; j_gene: TRBJ2-3; CDR3aa: CASSLSPLGASTDTQYF; CDR3nt: TGCGCCAGCAGCTTGTCCCCTCTAGGGGCAAGCACAGATACGCAGTATTTT
d_gene: .; v_gene: TRBV7-2; j_gene: TRBJ1-2; CDR3aa: CASSLGAGREFYGYTF; CDR3nt: TGTGCCAGCAGCTTAGGTGCAGGGCGGGAGTTCTATGGCTACACCTTC
d_gene: TRBD1; v_gene: TRBV15; j_gene: TRBJ1-4; CDR3aa: CATSRDPGQGNEKLFF; CDR3nt: TGTGCCACCAGCAGAGATCCGGGACAGGGGAATGAAAAACTGTTTTTT
d_gene: TRBD1; v_gene: TRBV29-1; j_gene: TRBJ1-2; CDR3aa: CSVETGGANYGYTF; CDR3nt: TGCAGCGTTGAAACAGGGGGCGCAAACTATGGCTACACCTTC
d_gene: .; v_gene: TRBV9; j_gene: TRBJ2-5; CDR3aa: CASSVDPGVVETQYF; CDR3nt: TGTGCCAGCAGCGTAGACCCTGGGGTGGTAGAGACCCAGTACTTC
d_gene: .; v_gene: TRBV4-3; j_gene: TRBJ2-3; CDR3aa: CASSQEGAAPADTQYF; CDR3nt: TGCGCCAGCAGCCAAGAAGGGGCGGCCCCTGCAGATACGCAGTATTTT
d_gene: .; v_gene: TRBV7-6; j_gene: TRBJ2-2; CDR3aa: CASSRLGAGDGELFF; CDR3nt: TGTGCCAGCAGCCGTCTCGGGGCCGGGGACGGGGAGCTGTTTTTT
d_gene: .; v_gene: TRBV7-2; j_gene: TRBJ2-3; CDR3aa: CASSLQGTDTQYF; CDR3nt: TGTGCCAGTTCCTTACAGGGTACCGATACGCAGTATTTT